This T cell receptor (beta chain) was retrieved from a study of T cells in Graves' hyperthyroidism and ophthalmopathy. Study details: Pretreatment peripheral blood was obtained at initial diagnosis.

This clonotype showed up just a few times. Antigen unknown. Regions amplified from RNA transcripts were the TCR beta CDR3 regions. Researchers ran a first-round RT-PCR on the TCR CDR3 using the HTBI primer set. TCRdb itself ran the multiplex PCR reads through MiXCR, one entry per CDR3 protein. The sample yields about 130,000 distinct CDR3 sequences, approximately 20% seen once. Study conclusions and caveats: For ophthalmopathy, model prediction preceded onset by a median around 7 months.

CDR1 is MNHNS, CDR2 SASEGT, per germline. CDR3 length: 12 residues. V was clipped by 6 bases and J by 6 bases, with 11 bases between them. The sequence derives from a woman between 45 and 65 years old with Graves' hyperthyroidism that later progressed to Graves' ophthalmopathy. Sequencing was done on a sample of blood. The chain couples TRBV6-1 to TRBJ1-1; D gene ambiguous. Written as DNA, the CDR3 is TGTGCCAGCAGGGCAGGTTCAGCTGAAGCTTTCTTT. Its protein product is CASRAGSAEAFF.